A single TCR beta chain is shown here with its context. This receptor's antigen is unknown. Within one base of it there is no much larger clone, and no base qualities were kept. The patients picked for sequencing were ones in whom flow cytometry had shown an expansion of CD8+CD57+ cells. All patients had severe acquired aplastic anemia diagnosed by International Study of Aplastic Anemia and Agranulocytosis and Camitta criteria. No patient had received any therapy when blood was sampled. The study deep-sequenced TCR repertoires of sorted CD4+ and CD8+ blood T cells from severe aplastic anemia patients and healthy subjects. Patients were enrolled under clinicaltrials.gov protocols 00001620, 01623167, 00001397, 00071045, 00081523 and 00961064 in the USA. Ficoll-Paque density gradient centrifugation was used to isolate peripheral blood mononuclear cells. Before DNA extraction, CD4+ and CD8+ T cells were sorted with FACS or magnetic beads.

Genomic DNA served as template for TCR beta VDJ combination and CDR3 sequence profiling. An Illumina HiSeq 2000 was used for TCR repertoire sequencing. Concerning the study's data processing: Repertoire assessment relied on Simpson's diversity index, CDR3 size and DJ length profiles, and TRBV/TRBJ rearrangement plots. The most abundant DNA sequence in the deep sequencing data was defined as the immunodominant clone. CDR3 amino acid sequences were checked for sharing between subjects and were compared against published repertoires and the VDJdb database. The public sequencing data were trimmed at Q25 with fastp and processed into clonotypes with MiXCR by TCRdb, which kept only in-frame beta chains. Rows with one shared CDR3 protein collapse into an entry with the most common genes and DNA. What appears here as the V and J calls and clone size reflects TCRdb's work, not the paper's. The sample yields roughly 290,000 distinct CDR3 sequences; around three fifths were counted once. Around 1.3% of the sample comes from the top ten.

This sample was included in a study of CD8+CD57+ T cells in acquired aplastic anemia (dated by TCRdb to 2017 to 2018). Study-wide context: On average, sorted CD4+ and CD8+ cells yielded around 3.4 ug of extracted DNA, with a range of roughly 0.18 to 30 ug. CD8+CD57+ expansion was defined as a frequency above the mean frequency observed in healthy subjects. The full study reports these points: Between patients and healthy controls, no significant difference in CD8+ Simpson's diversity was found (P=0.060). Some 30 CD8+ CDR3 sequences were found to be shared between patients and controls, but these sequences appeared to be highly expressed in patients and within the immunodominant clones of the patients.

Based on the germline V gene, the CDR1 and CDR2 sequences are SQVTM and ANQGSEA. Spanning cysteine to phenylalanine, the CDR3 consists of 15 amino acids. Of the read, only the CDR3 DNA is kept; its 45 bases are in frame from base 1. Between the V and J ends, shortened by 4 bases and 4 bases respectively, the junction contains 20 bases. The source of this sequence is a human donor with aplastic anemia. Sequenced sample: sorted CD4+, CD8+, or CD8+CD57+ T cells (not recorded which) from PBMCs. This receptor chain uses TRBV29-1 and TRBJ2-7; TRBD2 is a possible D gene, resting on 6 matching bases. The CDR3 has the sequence CSVAQGLINRYEQYF. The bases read TGCAGCGTTGCGCAGGGACTCATAAACCGATACGAGCAGTACTTC.